Presented here are 23 T cell receptor beta chains from one specimen sequenced in a study of sequential checkpoint blockade in melanoma. The treatment here: randomized to nivolumab then ipilimumab (arm A) or the reverse (arm B). The protocol was immunoSEQ multiplex PCR, while the TCRdb copy is restricted to in-frame clones and leaves out a portion. The sample has 13,000 to 15,000 clones, about two thirds seen once. Specimen: CD8+ T cells sorted from blood (inferred from file names), collected from a patient given nivolumab and ipilimumab in sequence. These receptors were collected from a human donor with melanoma.

V usage is TRBV27 and J usage is TRBJ2-1, with D possibly TRBD2 on 7 matching bases. The CDR3 consists of 14 residues. Trimming shortened V by 7 bases and J by 7 bases, and 17 bases separated the two germline ends. Germline CDR1 is MNHEY and CDR2 is SMNVEV (reference sequence). CDR3 sequence reads: CASTGSGGGNEQFF. CDR3 DNA sequence: TGTGCCAGCACGGGATCGGGGGGCGGAAATGAGCAGTTCTTC.

The chain recombines TRBV10-3 with TRBJ1-2; TRBD1 might be the D (5 bases). Germline CDR1 reads ENHRY; CDR2 reads SYGVKD. The CDR3 contains 13 residues. Trimming removed 0 bases at V and 5 bases at J, with 7 bases between. The DNA of the CDR3 is TGTGCCATCAGTGAGTCGTCAGGGTATGGCTACACCTTC. Its translation: CAISESSGYGYTF.

The V and J genes are TRBV7-9 and TRBJ2-1; 7 positions agree with TRBD1. The length of the CDR3 is 15 residues. The ends lost 5 bases at V and 0 bases at J; junction bases unmatched: 4. CDR1 SEHNR and CDR2 FQNEAQ come from the germline V gene (reference sequence). The CDR3 sequence: CASSVQGSSYNEQFF. The CDR3 region has the DNA TGTGCCAGCAGCGTACAGGGGAGCTCCTACAATGAGCAGTTCTTC.

The chain is built from TRBV6-5 and TRBJ2-1; TRBD2 might be the D (5 bases). The CDR3 has 13 residues. Trimming stripped 6 bases from V and 6 bases from J, with 12 bases between. In germline, CDR1 is MNHEY, CDR2 SVGAGI. The CDR3 coding sequence is TGTGCCAGCAGCTTGTGGACTGGCAATGAGCAGTTCTTC. Encoded protein: CASSLWTGNEQFF.

Only a few counts were recorded for this clone. The chain employs TRBV9 and TRBJ1-1, with D perhaps matching TRBD1 (5 bases). The ends were cut back, 4 bases at V and 1 base at J, with 17 bases in the middle. The CDR3 totals 16 residues. The germline V gene has CDR1 SGDLS and CDR2 YYNGEE. The CDR3 DNA sequence: TGTGCCAGCAGCTTAGGGGAGGGATGGGGGAACACTGAAGCTTTCTTT. Translated: CASSLGEGWGNTEAFF.

This clone turned up a few times. The rearrangement uses TRBV7-2 and TRBJ1-6, with a tentative D call TRBD1 (6 bases). V lost 5 bases and J 7 bases, leaving 6 bases between the germline ends. This CDR3 has 12 residues. The germline V gene has CDR1 SGHTA and CDR2 FQGNSA. The CDR3 reads CASSQGNSPLHF. CDR3 DNA: TGTGCCAGCAGCCAGGGGAATTCACCCCTCCACTTT. The full variable domain, rest sourced from reference TRBV7-2 and TRBJ1-6, is GAGVSQSPSNKVTEKGKDVELRCDPISGHTALYWYRQSLGQGLEFLIYFQGNSAPDKSGLPSDRFSAERTGGSVSTLTIQRTQQEDSAVYLCASSQGNSPLHFGNGTRLTVT.

The genes are TRBV7-9 and TRBJ1-2, with D perhaps matching TRBD1 (5 bases). Germline V lookup: CDR1 SEHNR, CDR2 FQNEAQ (reference sequence). V was clipped by 4 bases and J by 6 bases, with 15 bases between them. The CDR3 sequence is 14 residues long. This chain's CDR3 is CASSSPWGTDGYTF. CDR3 coding DNA: TGTGCCAGCAGCTCCCCGTGGGGGACTGATGGCTACACCTTC.

The chain combines TRBV7-6 with TRBJ2-1; 9 bases map to TRBD2. The CDR3 has 17 residues. The germline V gene has CDR1 SGHVS and CDR2 FNYEAQ. V dropped 1 base and J dropped 6; count of bases not matched to a gene: 10. The CDR3 coding sequence is TGTGCCAGCAGCTTAGGGTCGGGCGGGGGGGCCCCCAATGAGCAGTTCTTC. Translated, it gives CASSLGSGGGAPNEQFF. The full variable domain, its missing parts supplied by reference TRBV7-6 and TRBJ2-1, is GAGVSQSPRYKVTKRGQDVALRCDPISGHVSLYWYRQALGQGPEFLTYFNYEAQQDKSGLPNDRFSAERPEGSISTLTIQRTEQRDSAMYRCASSLGSGGGAPNEQFFGPGTRLTVL.

The rearrangement joins TRBV5-4 to TRBJ1-4, with 9 bases matching TRBD1. Germline CDR1 and CDR2: SGHNT and YYREEE (reference sequence). CDR3 size: 15 residues. After removal of 3 bases from V and 7 bases from J, the junction contained 7 bases not matched to a gene. The chain's CDR3 is CASSSDRGKAEKLFF. As DNA, the CDR3 is TGTGCCAGCAGCTCAGACAGGGGGAAGGCTGAAAAACTGTTTTTT.

The chain has TRBV6-1 and TRBJ1-1; D remains unclear. The germline V gene has CDR1 MNHNS and CDR2 SASEGT. CDR3 length: 15 residues. Trimming took 0 bases from V and 0 from J, leaving 8 bases between them. CDR3 in amino acids: CASSEARGMNTEAFF. DNA of the CDR3: TGTGCCAGCAGTGAAGCGCGGGGAATGAACACTGAAGCTTTCTTT.

The chain has TRBV7-9 and TRBJ1-6, with a tentative D call TRBD1 (6 bases). The CDR3 spans 15 residues. V lost 7 bases to trimming and J lost 6 bases, with 16 bases between them. Germline V CDR1 and CDR2: SEHNR, FQNEAQ (reference sequence). The DNA for the CDR3 is TGTGCCAGCAACCGCGAAAGAGGGGGTAATTCACCCCTCCACTTT. It encodes CASNRERGGNSPLHF.

CDR3 nucleotide sequence: TGTGCCAGCAGCCGCCGGGGACTCGGGGAGACCCAGTACTTC. As protein: CASSRRGLGETQYF. The chain has TRBV13 and TRBJ2-5, with D possibly matching TRBD2 (6 bases). Between the trimmed V and J ends, which lost 5 bases and 5 bases, there was a span of 15 bases. Germline loops: CDR1 PRHDT, CDR2 FYEKMQ (reference sequence). The CDR3 length is 14 residues.

This sequence joins TRBV7-9 and TRBJ2-1; maybe TRBD2 (5 bases). The CDR3 covers 12 residues. Per germline, CDR1 SEHNR and CDR2 FQNEAQ (reference sequence). Trimming removed 5 bases at V and 8 bases at J, with 10 bases between. Written as DNA, the CDR3 is TGTGCCAGCAGCCGCGCCGGGGATGAGCAGTTCTTC. Amino acids: CASSRAGDEQFF.

The chain has TRBV5-1 and TRBJ1-3; TRBD1 agrees at 7 bases. With V trimmed by 0 bases and J by 0 bases, 6 bases remained unmatched. The CDR3 is 17 residues long. Germline V CDR1 and CDR2: SGHRS, YFSETQ. The CDR3, as DNA: TGCGCCAGCAGCTTGGGGCCCGGGGACAGCTCTGGAAACACCATATATTTT. Its translation is CASSLGPGDSSGNTIYF.

This clone has just one count. This chain links TRBV11-2 with TRBJ2-5; no definite D call. Trimming took off 3 bases at V and 5 bases at J, with 10 bases between the two ends. CDR3 length: 13 amino acids. Per the germline V gene, CDR1 is SGHAT and CDR2 is FQNNGV. CDR3 coding DNA: TGTGCCAGCAGCTTTGGCCTGAGGGAGACCCAGTACTTC. Translating it yields CASSFGLRETQYF. Filled out from reference TRBV11-2 and TRBJ2-5, the complete variable domain reads EAGVAQSPRYKIIEKRQSVAFWCNPISGHATLYWYQQILGQGPKLLIQFQNNGVVDDSQLPKDRFSAERLKGVDSTLKIQPAKLEDSAVYLCASSFGLRETQYFGPGTRLLVL.

By proportion, this clone is medium-sized (0.01 to 0.1%). The chain carries TRBV9 and TRBJ1-2; D is ambiguous. Trimming took off 4 bases at V and 8 bases at J, with 9 bases between the two ends. Germline assignment: CDR1 SGDLS and CDR2 YYNGEE. This CDR3 has 11 amino acids. DNA of the CDR3: TGTGCCAGCAGCACTATGAAGGGCTACACCTTC. It specifies CASSTMKGYTF.

This clone appeared once. CDR3 DNA: TGTGCCAGCAGCTTTCAGGGGAACCCCTACGAGCAGTACTTC. It is translated as CASSFQGNPYEQYF. The chain employs TRBV5-8 and TRBJ2-7, with D possibly being TRBD1 (6 bases). Trimming took off 2 bases at V and 2 bases at J, with 11 bases between the two ends. The CDR3 contains 14 residues. Germline CDR1 and CDR2: SGHTS and YDEGEE.

The genes are TRBV9 and TRBJ1-3, with 7 bases aligning to TRBD1. V lost 3 bases to trimming and J lost 4 bases; unmatched junction nucleotides: 16. CDR3 length: 18 amino acids. CDR1 and CDR2 from the germline V gene are SGDLS and YYNGEE. The CDR3 reads CASSGRRGASPFGNTIYF. DNA of the CDR3: TGTGCCAGCAGCGGCCGCAGGGGGGCATCTCCCTTCGGAAACACCATATATTTT.

The chain carries TRBV4-1 and TRBJ2-5, with D possibly being TRBD2 (6 bases). The CDR3 is 15 residues long. Trimming stripped 0 bases from V and 5 bases from J, with 13 bases between. Germline CDR1 is MGHRA and CDR2 is YSYEKL. CDR3 amino acids: CASSQDRPGRETQYF. CDR3 coding DNA: TGCGCCAGCAGCCAAGATAGGCCAGGGAGGGAGACCCAGTACTTC.

J is TRBJ2-5 and V is TRBV6-6; TRBD1 might be the D (5 bases). V was trimmed by 5 bases and J by 0 bases, leaving 10 bases between them. The CDR3 consists of 14 residues. Germline-derived CDR1 and CDR2 are MNHNY and SVGAGI (reference sequence). CDR3 DNA sequence: TGTGCCAGCAGTCCGACAGTGTACCAAGAGACCCAGTACTTC. It codes for CASSPTVYQETQYF.

This clone appeared a few times. This chain joins TRBV6-6 and TRBJ2-2; D is uncertain. Germline loops: CDR1 MNHNY, CDR2 SVGAGI (reference sequence). The CDR3 length is 13 residues. V was pared by 5 bases and J by 4 bases, with 8 bases between. Here the CDR3 DNA reads TGTGCCAGCAGTCCCTACCTCACCGGGGAGCTGTTTTTT. Its protein is CASSPYLTGELFF.

The chain couples TRBV2 to TRBJ2-5; 9 positions match TRBD1. This CDR3 contains 14 residues. Trimming cost V 6 bases and J 5 bases; bases outside gene matches: 7. Germline values: CDR1 SNHLY, CDR2 FYNNEI. The CDR3 sequence is CASRGLTGGETQYF. In nucleotides, the CDR3 is TGTGCCAGCAGAGGACTCACAGGGGGCGAGACCCAGTACTTC.

V is TRBV28 and J is TRBJ2-2; 11 bases fit TRBD1. The J segment lost 5 bases and the V segment lost 3 bases, leaving 11 bases of the junction unmatched. CDR1 MDHEN and CDR2 SYDVKM come from the germline V gene. The CDR3 extends over 18 amino acids. CDR3 bases: TGTGCCAGCAGTTTTCCTTCGGGGACAGGGGGTTCGACCGGGGAGCTGTTTTTT. Translation gives CASSFPSGTGGSTGELFF.